This entry features one T cell receptor (beta chain) sequence. The data originate from a study of T cells in Graves' hyperthyroidism and ophthalmopathy. Amplified TCR beta CDR3 regions came from RNA transcripts. When the TCR CDR3 underwent first-round RT-PCR, the HTBI primer set was used. TCRdb passed the multiplex PCR reads through MiXCR, listing each CDR3 protein once. The data hold about 270,000 distinct CDR3 sequences, with around 26% observed a single time. The V gene's germline CDR1 is SGHRS and CDR2 YFSETQ. V gave up 7 bases and J gave up 5 bases, with 18 bases separating them. This CDR3 has 14 amino acids.

The receptor was derived from a woman aged 40 to 50 with Graves' ophthalmopathy. The sample was blood. J is TRBJ2-5 and V is TRBV5-1, with a tentative D call TRBD2 (6 bases). Written as DNA, the CDR3 is TGCGCCAGCGGGGTGGCGGGAATGAAGGAGACCCAGTACTTC. It translates to CASGVAGMKETQYF.